The 6 T cell receptor beta chains below were found in one sample sequenced in a study of identical twins. TCRdb passed the 5' RACE reads through MiXCR, listing each CDR3 protein once. Seen here are roughly 540,000 distinct CDR3 sequences, less than 25% observed once, and the top ten hold about 0.93%. The same data also contributed to another study, on T cells expressing NK-cell markers.

The sequenced material came from CD4+ T cells sorted from blood. These receptors originate from a woman between 18 and 29 years old in good health.

This chain links TRBV25-1 with TRBJ1-2; 10 bases map to TRBD1. This CDR3 spans 15 amino acids. The ends lost 3 bases at V and 8 bases at J; junction bases unmatched: 9. Germline lookup yields CDR1 MGHDK and CDR2 SYGVNS. As DNA, the CDR3 is TGTGCCAGCAGTGATGCGGGACAGGGGCTTCGGGGCTACACCTTC. Translating gives CASSDAGQGLRGYTF.

This clonotype was counted a few times. V and J are TRBV20-1 and TRBJ2-1, with 9 bases matching TRBD2. Germline V gene data show CDR1 as DFQATT and CDR2 as SNEGSKA (reference sequence). The CDR3 is 14 residues long. V lost 3 bases, J lost 4 bases, and 4 bases stayed unmatched. As DNA, the CDR3 is TGCAGTGCTAGTGGGGCGGGAGGGTACAATGAGCAGTTCTTC. Amino acids: CSASGAGGYNEQFF.

The V gene is TRBV13, the J gene TRBJ2-5; D is perhaps TRBD2 (5 bases). CDR1 is PRHDT, CDR2 FYEKMQ, per germline (reference sequence). The V gene lost 3 bases and the J gene lost 1 base, with 12 bases spanning the gap. This CDR3 contains 15 residues. DNA of the CDR3: TGTGCCAGCAGCTTGGCGACTAACAGCCAAGAGACCCAGTACTTC. This encodes CASSLATNSQETQYF.

This clonotype occurred many times. The chain couples TRBV29-1 to TRBJ2-1, with TRBD2 matching 9 bases. This CDR3 is 13 amino acids long. Germline CDR1 reads SQVTM; CDR2 reads ANQGSEA. The V segment lost 6 bases and the J segment 6 bases; nucleotides outside the gene matches: 6. CDR3 loop: CSVGTSLRNEQFF. The CDR3 region has the DNA TGCAGCGTCGGGACTAGCCTCCGCAATGAGCAGTTCTTC.

The chain couples TRBV5-6 to TRBJ1-1, with D tentatively TRBD1 (5 bases). Trimming removed 2 bases from V and 5 bases from J, with 10 bases in between. Per germline, CDR1 SGHDT and CDR2 YYEEEE. The CDR3 spans 13 residues. CDR3 DNA: TGTGCCAGCAGCTTCACCAGGGTAACTGAAGCTTTCTTT. Its protein is CASSFTRVTEAFF. The full variable domain, with the rest looked up from reference TRBV5-6 and TRBJ1-1, is DAGVTQSPTHLIKTRGQQVTLRCSPKSGHDTVSWYQQALGQGPQFIFQYYEEEERQRGNFPDRFSGHQFPNYSSELNVNALLLGDSALYLCASSFTRVTEAFFGQGTRLTVV.

The chain is built from TRBV6-5 and TRBJ2-7, with 8 bases identical to TRBD2. The germline V gene encodes CDR1 MNHEY and CDR2 SVGAGI. J gave up 4 bases and V 0 bases, and 5 bases lay outside the gene matches. This CDR3 has 15 amino acids. CDR3 sequence reads: CASSYSQAGVYEQYF. The CDR3 DNA sequence: TGTGCCAGCAGTTACTCTCAAGCGGGAGTATACGAGCAGTACTTC.